This TCR beta chain emerged from a study of blood T cell repertoires in COVID-19. This table comes from immunoSEQ multiplex PCR, and its TCRdb copy is limited to in-frame clones, with some not included. The table shows around 300,000 clones, with around 92% occurring only once. The origin of this receptor is a woman in her thirties who had recovered from COVID-19. The sample was PBMCs or T cells enriched from blood (not recorded which).

The DNA for the CDR3 is TGTGCCAGCCGGATTACTGTGACAGACCCAAATGAGCAGTTCTTC. Translation: CASRITVTDPNEQFF. The chain couples TRBV6-5 to TRBJ2-1; a possible D gene is TRBD1 (5 bases). Germline V gene sequence: CDR1 MNHEY, CDR2 SVGAGI. The CDR3 totals 15 residues. V shed 8 bases and J shed 7 bases, with 21 bases lying between them.